Listed below are T cell receptor beta chains from one sample, sequenced in a study of blood T cell repertoires in COVID-19. This table comes from immunoSEQ multiplex PCR, and its TCRdb copy is limited to in-frame clones, with some not included. The sample has tens of thousands of clones; 85% to 90% are singletons. Sequencing used peripheral blood. Receptor source: an older man with active or convalescent COVID-19. Each CDR3 is given with its conserved first and last residue. D genes are given only for firm matches. The size field is filled for only some rows; it gives once, few, many or a size class.

J,V,D,size,CDR3,DNA
TRBJ2-1,TRBV11-3,-,-,CASSLGANRAYNEQFF,TGTGCCAGCAGCTTAGGGGCAAATAGAGCCTACAATGAGCAGTTCTTC
TRBJ2-7,TRBV2,-,-,CASRTPGSYEQYF,TGTGCCAGCCGGACTCCAGGCTCCTACGAGCAGTACTTC
TRBJ2-7,TRBV6-1,-,once,CASSEVGGFSYEQYF,TGTGCCAGCAGTGAAGTGGGGGGATTCTCCTACGAGCAGTACTTC
TRBJ1-5,TRBV2,TRBD1,once,CASQLDRGGNQPQHF,TGTGCCAGCCAACTGGACAGGGGTGGCAATCAGCCCCAGCATTTT
TRBJ2-7,TRBV6-5,-,-,CASSPLGRGSYEQYF,TGTGCCAGCAGTCCATTGGGGCGGGGATCCTACGAGCAGTACTTC
TRBJ2-7,TRBV20-1,-,-,CSARSGHEQYF,TGCAGTGCTAGATCAGGGCACGAGCAGTACTTC
TRBJ2-2,TRBV27,TRBD1,-,CASRIRQGVNTGELFF,TGTGCCAGCAGAATTCGACAGGGAGTCAACACCGGGGAGCTGTTTTTT
TRBJ1-1,TRBV5-1,-,-,CASRTENTEAFF,TGCGCCAGCAGGACAGAAAACACTGAAGCTTTCTTT
TRBJ2-7,TRBV19,TRBD1,-,CASSMRQGEIEQYF,TGTGCCAGTAGTATGCGACAGGGAGAGATCGAGCAGTACTTC
TRBJ2-7,TRBV7-9,-,-,CASSLVAGSEQYF,TGTGCCAGCAGCTTAGTAGCCGGGTCCGAGCAGTACTTC
TRBJ2-7,TRBV5-4,TRBD1,-,CASSLGGQGAYEQYF,TGTGCCAGCAGCTTGGGTGGACAGGGGGCGTACGAGCAGTACTTC
TRBJ2-2,TRBV6-4,TRBD2,-,CASSATSGRHTGELFF,TGTGCCAGCAGCGCTACTAGCGGGAGACACACCGGGGAGCTGTTTTTT
TRBJ1-3,TRBV4-1,-,-,CASSQPRDKGNTIYF,TGCGCCAGCAGCCAACCCCGGGACAAGGGAAACACCATATATTTT
TRBJ1-1,TRBV7-6,-,-,CASSPTGGRSTEAFF,TGTGCCAGCAGCCCAACGGGGGGTAGAAGCACTGAAGCTTTCTTT
TRBJ2-1,TRBV5-4,TRBD1,-,CASSLRQGASNEQFF,TGTGCCAGCAGCTTGCGACAGGGGGCCAGCAATGAGCAGTTCTTC
TRBJ2-7,TRBV5-6,-,-,CASRTYSNEQYF,TGTGCCAGCAGAACTTACTCAAACGAGCAGTACTTC
TRBJ1-5,TRBV6-1,-,-,CASSESKRQGNFRLNQPQHF,TGTGCCAGCAGTGAATCTAAGCGGCAGGGGAATTTCCGACTGAATCAGCCCCAGCATTTT
TRBJ2-1,TRBV5-4,TRBD1,-,CASSPRNRDRSSYNEQFF,TGTGCCAGCAGCCCGCGGAACCGGGACAGGAGCTCCTACAATGAGCAGTTCTTC
TRBJ1-1,TRBV7-9,-,once,CASSPQRPLTEAFF,TGTGCCAGCAGCCCACAGAGACCTCTCACTGAAGCTTTCTTT
TRBJ2-5,TRBV29-1,TRBD1,-,CSVEGLRTGSQETQYF,TGCAGCGTCGAAGGACTAAGGACAGGGTCCCAAGAGACCCAGTACTTC
TRBJ1-2,TRBV9,-,-,CASSDMARGNYGYTF,TGTGCCAGCAGCGACATGGCACGGGGGAACTATGGCTACACCTTC
TRBJ1-4,TRBV5-6,-,-,CASSFRVDEKLFF,TGTGCCAGCAGCTTCAGGGTCGATGAAAAACTGTTTTTT
TRBJ2-1,TRBV7-2,-,-,CASSLAGVRYNEQFF,TGTGCCAGCAGCTTAGCGGGAGTGCGGTACAATGAGCAGTTCTTC
TRBJ2-2,TRBV4-3,TRBD1,-,CASSQDSLGRGRAGELFF,TGCGCCAGCAGCCAAGATAGCCTTGGTAGGGGGCGTGCCGGGGAGCTGTTTTTT
TRBJ1-6,TRBV14,TRBD1,-,CASSHTGGGSPLHF,TGTGCCAGCAGCCACACAGGGGGCGGCTCACCCCTCCACTTT
TRBJ2-1,TRBV7-9,-,-,CASSPPGANYNEQFF,TGTGCCAGCAGCCCCCCTGGGGCCAACTACAATGAGCAGTTCTTC
TRBJ2-5,TRBV6-2/TRBV6-3,-,-,CASSAHLGGVETQYF,TGTGCCAGCAGTGCCCACCTAGGAGGGGTTGAGACCCAGTACTTC
TRBJ1-5,TRBV19,TRBD1,once,CASSKYLDRLRNQPQHF,TGTGCCAGTAGCAAGTATCTGGACAGGCTCCGCAATCAGCCCCAGCATTTT
TRBJ2-4,TRBV7-2,-,-,CASSFRGAGNIQYF,TGTGCCAGCAGCTTCCGGGGGGCAGGGAACATTCAGTACTTC
TRBJ2-7,TRBV9,-,-,CASSRDLSYEQYF,TGTGCCAGCAGCCGGGATTTATCCTACGAGCAGTACTTC
TRBJ1-2,TRBV7-9,-,once,CASSLSSVANYGYTF,TGTGCCAGCAGCTTGAGTTCGGTAGCTAACTATGGCTACACCTTC
TRBJ2-1,TRBV2,TRBD2,-,CASSERGRLFGEQFF,TGTGCCAGCAGTGAACGCGGGAGGCTGTTTGGTGAGCAGTTCTTC
TRBJ1-1,TRBV24-1,-,-,CATSDPRRGNTEAFF,TGTGCCACCAGTGACCCACGTAGGGGGAACACTGAAGCTTTCTTT
TRBJ2-7,TRBV11-1,TRBD1,-,CASRGTGVNEQYF,TGTGCCAGCAGGGGGACAGGGGTTAACGAGCAGTACTTC
TRBJ2-5,TRBV7-3,TRBD2,-,CASSFQGTGGQETQYF,TGTGCCAGCAGCTTTCAGGGAACCGGGGGGCAAGAGACCCAGTACTTC
TRBJ1-4,TRBV28,-,-,CASSFGVRATEKLFF,TGTGCCAGCAGTTTTGGGGTGAGGGCAACTGAAAAACTGTTTTTT
TRBJ2-1,TRBV29-1,TRBD2,-,CSVGASGTPWNEQFF,TGCAGCGTTGGGGCTAGCGGGACCCCCTGGAATGAGCAGTTCTTC
TRBJ1-2,TRBV28,-,-,CASYRTDNYGYTF,TGTGCCTCCTATAGGACAGATAACTATGGCTACACCTTC
TRBJ1-5,TRBV5-5,-,-,CASSFFEVEQPQHF,TGTGCCAGCAGCTTCTTTGAGGTTGAACAGCCCCAGCATTTT